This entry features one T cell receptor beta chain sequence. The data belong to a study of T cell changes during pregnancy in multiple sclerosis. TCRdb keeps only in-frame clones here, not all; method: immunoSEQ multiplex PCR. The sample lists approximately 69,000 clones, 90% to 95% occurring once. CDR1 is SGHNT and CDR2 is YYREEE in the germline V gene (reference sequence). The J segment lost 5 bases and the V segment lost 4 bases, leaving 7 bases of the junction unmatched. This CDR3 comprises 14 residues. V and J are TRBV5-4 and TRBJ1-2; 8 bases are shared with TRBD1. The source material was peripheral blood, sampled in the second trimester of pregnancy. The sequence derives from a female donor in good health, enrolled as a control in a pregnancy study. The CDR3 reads CASSPGQGVYGYTF. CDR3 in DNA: TGTGCCAGCAGCCCAGGACAGGGAGTTTATGGCTACACCTTC.